The 8 T cell receptor beta chains presented below share a single source sample, sequenced in a study of molecular identifiers for immune sequencing clone quantification. TCRdb passed the PCR reads through MiXCR, listing each CDR3 protein once. The data hold fewer than 350,000 distinct CDR3 sequences, with about a fifth observed a single time. The sample consisted of naive CD8+ T cells from blood, with Jurkat cell RNA spiked in. Subset given: FACS-sorted CD8+CD4-CCR7+CD45RA+ naive T cells. The origin of the receptors is a human donor in good health. Some libraries in this study had Jurkat cell RNA spiked in.

Turning to this clonotype: A read error may explain this, as a much larger clone is one base away. This chain links TRBV28 with TRBJ1-1; maybe TRBD1 (6 bases). Per germline, CDR1 MDHEN and CDR2 SYDVKM. Trimming shortened V by 5 bases and J by 4 bases, and 14 bases separated the two germline ends. The CDR3 contains 14 residues. As DNA, the CDR3 is TGTGCCAGCAGTGAGGCAGGGGAGGGCACTGAAGCTTTCTTT. Its protein product is CASSEAGEGTEAFF.

This clonotype was counted only a few times. V gene TRBV24-1 combines with J gene TRBJ2-2; D possibly corresponds to TRBD1 (6 bases). CDR3 size: 19 residues. The V end was cut by 4 bases, the J end by 3 bases, with 23 bases between. From germline, CDR1 is KGHDR and CDR2 SFDVKD. Here the CDR3 reads CATSEALGRGTLHTGELFF. The CDR3 nucleotides are TGTGCCACCAGTGAAGCCCTTGGCAGGGGAACCCTACACACCGGGGAGCTGTTTTTT.

This clonotype was detected ten times or more. V is TRBV25-1 and J is TRBJ2-3, with a possible D match to TRBD1 (5 bases). Trimming removed 6 bases at V and 4 bases at J, with 17 bases between. This CDR3 is built from 15 residues. Germline V CDR1 and CDR2: MGHDK, SYGVNS. The CDR3 sequence is CASSLYSTAPDTQYF. CDR3 nucleotide sequence: TGTGCCAGCAGCTTATATTCGACAGCCCCAGATACGCAGTATTTT.

This rearrangement joins TRBV20-1 to TRBJ2-3; TRBD2 aligns across 10 bases. Per the germline V gene, CDR1 is DFQATT and CDR2 is SNEGSKA (reference sequence). This CDR3 has 15 residues. Losses at the gene ends were 5 bases for V and 4 bases for J; bases not matched to a gene: 9. The CDR3 DNA is TGCAGTGCTGAGGTCCTAGCGGGGGTCCCAGATACGCAGTATTTT. Residues: CSAEVLAGVPDTQYF.

This clonotype was counted many times. The gene calls are TRBV2 and TRBJ1-1; D is unclear. CDR3 size: 14 residues. V was clipped by 9 bases and J by 5 bases, with 19 bases between them. CDR1 and CDR2 from the germline V gene are SNHLY and FYNNEI. CDR3 nucleotide sequence: TGTGCCAGTAGAGAGGGAGGAAGGGTTACTGAAGCTTTCTTT. Translated, it gives CASREGGRVTEAFF.

This clonotype was seen a handful of times. A read error may explain this, as a much larger clone is one base away. This chain joins TRBV7-9 and TRBJ2-5; 9 nucleotides line up with TRBD2. Per germline, CDR1 SEHNR and CDR2 FQNEAQ (reference sequence). This CDR3 region has 20 residues. CDR3 nucleotides: TGTGCCAGCAGCTTATTAGGTCCTAGCGGGACACCGGGGGACCAAGAGACCCAGCACTTC. It translates to CASSLLGPSGTPGDQETQHF.

As for this clonotype: At one of its ends the junction is not consistent with the germline gene, which may arise from a read error. The chain recombines TRBV7-9 with TRBJ2-1; D uncertain. CDR3 size: 12 residues. Germline-derived CDR1 and CDR2 are SEHNR and FQNEAQ (reference sequence). The chain's CDR3 is CASSDPYNEQSF. The CDR3 DNA follows: TGTGCCAGCAGTGACCCATACAATGAGCAGTCCTTC.

In this sample, this clonotype turned up a few times. J is TRBJ2-5 and V is TRBV7-6, with 10 positions matching TRBD1. Trimming cost V 2 bases and J 5 bases; bases outside gene matches: 5. CDR3 size: 15 residues. From germline, CDR1 is SGHVS and CDR2 FNYEAQ. This CDR3 is CASSLPGQGGETQYF. In DNA, the CDR3 is TGTGCCAGCAGCTTACCAGGACAGGGGGGGGAGACCCAGTACTTC.